These 23 T cell receptor beta chains were all obtained from the same sample, sequenced in a study of neurological immune-mediated disorders. MiXCR, run by TCRdb on the 5' RACE reads, gives a single entry per CDR3 protein. The sample has more than 100,000 distinct CDR3 sequences, 10% to 14% seen once. Regarding time point: longitudinal time-point 3. The sequenced sample was PBMCs. The source of these receptors is a female donor with HTLV-1-associated myelopathy (HAM/TSP).

This clonotype was detected many times. J is TRBJ2-7 and V is TRBV5-6; D remains ambiguous. Trimming shortened V by 3 bases and J by 7 bases, and 11 bases separated the two germline ends. The CDR3 sequence is 12 residues long. The germline CDR1 and CDR2 sequences are SGHDT and YYEEEE. The CDR3 nucleotides read TGTGCCAGCAGCTCCCTTGGGTCGGAGCAGTACTTC. This translates into CASSSLGSEQYF.

This clonotype was seen at least ten times. The chain recombines TRBV5-1 with TRBJ2-3, with TRBD2 matching over 12 bases. The V gene's germline CDR1 is SGHRS and CDR2 YFSETQ. The CDR3 has 18 amino acids. Trimming cost V 4 bases and J 2 bases; bases outside gene matches: 11. The CDR3 region is CASSLARTSGEVTDTQYF. The CDR3 bases are TGCGCCAGCAGCCTCGCCCGGACTAGCGGGGAGGTCACAGATACGCAGTATTTT.

This clonotype was counted many times. CDR3 sequence (DNA): TGCGCCAGCAGCTTGGGGAATAAAGAGACCCAGTACTTC. Translating it yields CASSLGNKETQYF. The rearrangement links TRBV5-1 to TRBJ2-5; D ambiguous. Trimming cost V 0 bases and J 3 bases, with 6 bases left between them. The CDR3 covers 13 residues. The germline gives CDR1 SGHRS, CDR2 YFSETQ.

There are many counts of this clonotype. The rearrangement joins TRBV4-1 to TRBJ2-1, with 10 positions matching TRBD1. The germline V gene encodes CDR1 MGHRA and CDR2 YSYEKL. This CDR3 comprises 16 residues. J was trimmed by 6 bases and V by 1 base; bases with no gene match: 6. The CDR3 here is CASSQGQGAPVNEQFF. Written as DNA, the CDR3 is TGCGCCAGCAGCCAAGGACAGGGGGCGCCCGTCAATGAGCAGTTCTTC.

This clonotype was counted many times. The chain uses TRBV20-1 and TRBJ2-1; 9 positions match TRBD2. Looked up from germline, CDR1 is DFQATT and CDR2 is SNEGSKA (reference sequence). The length of the CDR3 is 13 residues. CDR3 DNA sequence: TGCAGCCCCACTAGCGGGCAGTACAATGAGCAGTTCTTC. As protein: CSPTSGQYNEQFF.

Remarks on this clonotype: A read error may explain this, as a much larger clone is one base away. The chain employs TRBV5-1 and TRBJ2-1; D assignment may be TRBD1 or TRBD2 (5 bases each). This CDR3 spans 14 amino acids. V lost 1 base and J lost 10, with 15 bases in between. Looked up from germline, CDR1 is SGHRS and CDR2 is YFSETQ. The CDR3 bases are TGCGCCAGCAGCTTGACTGGGGCCGGGACGGAGCAGTTCTTC. Translating gives CASSLTGAGTEQFF.

In its sample, this clonotype was seen many times. V gene TRBV7-9 combines with J gene TRBJ2-1; TRBD2 agrees at 8 bases. V shed 5 bases, J shed 3 bases, and the junction held 3 bases outside the gene matches. The CDR3 length is 14 residues. Germline CDR1 SEHNR, CDR2 FQNEAQ (reference sequence). The chain's CDR3 is CASSPGGGYNEQFF. CDR3 nucleotide sequence: TGTGCCAGCAGCCCCGGGGGGGGCTACAATGAGCAGTTCTTC.

The sample holds many counts of this clonotype. This chain uses TRBV6-6 with TRBJ2-1; possibly TRBD1 or TRBD2 for D (5 bases each). Germline values: CDR1 MNHNY, CDR2 SVGAGI (reference sequence). V was pared by 2 bases and J by 4 bases, with 12 bases between. This CDR3 is built from 15 residues. The CDR3 region has the DNA TGTGCCAGCAGTTACCCCGGGACGGTGTACAATGAGCAGTTCTTC. It codes for CASSYPGTVYNEQFF.

In its sample, this clonotype was seen many times. The rearrangement uses TRBV29-1 and TRBJ2-3; D gene ambiguous. Trimming pared 5 bases from V and 2 bases from J, leaving 2 bases between. In germline, CDR1 is SQVTM, CDR2 ANQGSEA. The CDR3 is 10 residues long. The CDR3 here is CSVYTDTQYF. CDR3 coding DNA: TGCAGCGTTTACACAGATACGCAGTATTTT.

At least ten counts were recorded for this clonotype. The gene calls are TRBV10-1 and TRBJ2-5, with TRBD1 identical over 7 bases. The junction had 10 bases not matched to a gene; V was cut back by 2 bases and J by 7 bases. There are 15 residues in the CDR3. Germline V gene lookup returns CDR1 WNHNN and CDR2 SYGVQD (reference sequence). This chain's CDR3 is CASSEDRDSGGTQYF. CDR3 coding DNA: TGCGCCAGCAGTGAGGATAGGGACAGCGGAGGGACCCAGTACTTC.

This clonotype was counted a few times. V and J are TRBV3-1 and TRBJ1-6; weak D call: TRBD1 (5 bases). Germline CDR1 is LGHDT and CDR2 is YNNKEL (reference sequence). The V end was cut by 3 bases, the J end by 10 bases, with 16 bases between. This CDR3 spans 15 amino acids. The CDR3: CASSQNGTPRSPLHF. The CDR3 bases are TGTGCCAGCAGCCAGAACGGGACCCCGAGGTCACCCCTCCACTTT.

This clonotype appeared many times. V usage is TRBV4-1 and J usage is TRBJ2-5; 7 nucleotides align to TRBD2. The CDR3 sequence is 15 residues long. V shed 1 base, J shed 2 bases, and the junction held 4 bases outside the gene matches. Germline CDR1 and CDR2: MGHRA and YSYEKL. The CDR3 DNA is TGCGCCAGCAGCCAAGCGGGGGGAGGGCAAGAGACCCAGTACTTC. As protein: CASSQAGGGQETQYF.

This clonotype has a count of ten or more. The chain employs TRBV5-1 and TRBJ2-2; TRBD1 aligns across 8 bases. This CDR3 comprises 16 residues. Germline CDR1 SGHRS, CDR2 YFSETQ. V shed 6 bases, J shed 1 base, and the junction held 8 bases outside the gene matches. In nucleotides, the CDR3 is TGCGCCAGCATAAGGGACAGGCTAGAGAACACCGGGGAGCTGTTTTTT. Translation gives CASIRDRLENTGELFF.

This clonotype was recorded at least ten times. The rearrangement links TRBV5-1 to TRBJ2-7, with 7 bases matching TRBD1. Losses at the gene ends were 7 bases for V and 4 bases for J; bases not matched to a gene: 8. CDR3 length: 13 residues. Germline V gene lookup returns CDR1 SGHRS and CDR2 YFSETQ. CDR3 nucleotides: TGCGCCAGCGGGACGGGACAGTCGTACGAGCAGTACTTC. It is translated as CASGTGQSYEQYF. Looking up the rest from reference TRBV5-1 and TRBJ2-7 gives the full variable domain: KAGVTQTPRYLIKTRGQQVTLSCSPISGHRSVSWYQQTPGQGLQFLFEYFSETQRNKGNFPGRFSGRQFSNSRSEMNVSTLELGDSALYLCASGTGQSYEQYFGPGTRLTVT.

This clonotype was recorded many times. The chain couples TRBV7-2 to TRBJ2-3; possibly TRBD2 for D (6 bases). This CDR3 has 16 amino acids. Trimming stripped 0 bases from V and 0 bases from J, with 10 bases between. CDR1 and CDR2 from the germline V gene are SGHTA and FQGNSA. The DNA for the CDR3 is TGTGCCAGCAGCTTAGCGCGCGGGGCTAGCACAGATACGCAGTATTTT. Amino acid sequence: CASSLARGASTDTQYF.

At least ten counts were recorded for this clonotype. The chain uses TRBV7-2 and TRBJ2-7, with D uncertain. The V end lost 5 bases, the J end lost 7 bases, and 12 bases lay between the germline ends. This CDR3 has 12 residues. Germline CDR1 reads SGHTA; CDR2 reads FQGNSA. The CDR3 DNA follows: TGTGCCAGCAGCCCCGTTGCCTCGGAGCAGTACTTC. Translation gives CASSPVASEQYF.

Points on this clonotype: A much larger clonotype is one base distant, so this may be a read error. The chain combines TRBV7-9 with TRBJ2-2; D unresolved. This CDR3 has 13 amino acids. The germline V and J ends were trimmed by 6 bases and 3 bases, with 8 bases remaining between them. Germline V gene lookup returns CDR1 SEHNR and CDR2 FQNEAQ (reference sequence). DNA for the CDR3: TGTGCCAGCAGGGGGTTGTACACCGGGGAGCTGTTTTTT. This encodes CASRGLYTGELFF.

This clonotype was seen many times. The chain recombines TRBV6-1 with TRBJ2-7, with unresolved D. Trimming took 5 bases from V and 4 from J, leaving 12 bases between them. CDR3 size: 13 residues. The germline V gene has CDR1 MNHNS and CDR2 SASEGT. The CDR3 loop is CASSTRTGYEQYF. CDR3 bases: TGTGCCAGCAGTACCCGGACCGGATACGAGCAGTACTTC.

The sample holds many counts of this clonotype. J is TRBJ2-1 and V is TRBV3-1; no clear D. There are 14 residues in the CDR3. Germline V gene data show CDR1 as LGHDT and CDR2 as YNNKEL (reference sequence). With 1 base removed from V and 0 bases from J, the gap between germline ends came to 4 bases. Here the CDR3 DNA reads TGTGCCAGCAGCCAAGCGAGCTCCTACAATGAGCAGTTCTTC. It translates to CASSQASSYNEQFF.

This clonotype has just a few counts. The chain couples TRBV4-2 to TRBJ2-7; 8 bases map to TRBD1. The CDR3 consists of 15 residues. CDR1 is LGHNA, CDR2 YNFKEQ, per germline. Germline trimming cut 5 bases from V and 5 bases from J; bases unmatched to any gene: 11. This chain's CDR3 is CASSSFLTGVNEQYF. In DNA, the CDR3 is TGTGCCAGCAGCTCCTTTCTGACAGGGGTCAACGAGCAGTACTTC.

The chain joins TRBV6-6 to TRBJ2-1, with 7 bases matching TRBD1. The CDR3 is 16 amino acids. Trimming at V came to 0 bases and at J to 10 bases, leaving 12 bases not matched to a gene. Per germline, CDR1 MNHNY and CDR2 SVGAGI (reference sequence). The CDR3 bases are TGTGCCAGCAGTTACTCGCCAGGGGGACAAGGGGGAGAGCAGTTCTTC. Protein: CASSYSPGGQGGEQFF.

This clonotype was seen repeatedly, ten times or more. This sequence joins TRBV6-6 and TRBJ2-3; D is possibly TRBD2 (6 bases). CDR3 length equals 15 residues. Germline CDR1 reads MNHNY; CDR2 reads SVGAGI (reference sequence). V lost 6 bases, J lost 2 bases, and 15 bases lay in between. The CDR3 coding sequence is TGTGCCAGCAGCCATCTAGGGCGGGACACAGATACGCAGTATTTT. It codes for CASSHLGRDTDTQYF.

This clonotype was counted ten times or more. This chain links TRBV18 with TRBJ2-3; possibly TRBD1 for D (5 bases). The CDR3 extends over 14 amino acids. V lost 4 bases, J lost 3 bases, and 11 bases lay in between. Germline V CDR1 and CDR2: KGHSH, LQKENI. CDR3 amino acids: CASSRTSPTDTQYF. The CDR3 bases are TGTGCCAGCTCACGGACAAGCCCGACAGATACGCAGTATTTT.